A selection of T cell receptor beta chains follows, all from one sample in a study of cytomegalovirus exposure and HLA in healthy donors. Only in-frame clones appear in the TCRdb table, and some are missing; sequencing was by immunoSEQ multiplex PCR. The table records roughly 190,000 clones, 84% of them present only once. The material sequenced was PBMCs. Every receptor here comes from a woman between 45 and 60 years old in good health and CMV-seropositive. CDR3s include the opening cysteine and the closing phenylalanine or tryptophan. D genes are given only for firm matches. Some rows have no size entry. The others give once, few or many, or a class for an expanded clone.

-	TRBV2	TRBJ1-1	-	CASSGWETEAFF	TGTGCCAGCAGTGGCTGGGAGACTGAAGCTTTCTTT
-	TRBV4-1	TRBJ1-2	-	CASSPEVGYGYTF	TGCGCCAGCAGCCCTGAGGTTGGCTATGGCTACACCTTC
-	TRBV29-1	TRBJ2-7	-	CSVVDTSHYEQYF	TGCAGCGTTGTGGATACTAGTCACTACGAGCAGTACTTC
TRBD2	TRBV10-2	TRBJ2-2	-	CASSELRLATGELFF	TGCGCCAGCAGTGAGTTGCGACTAGCGACCGGGGAGCTGTTTTTT
TRBD1	TRBV7-2	TRBJ2-3	-	CASRVQGSTDTQYF	TGTGCCAGCAGGGTACAGGGGAGCACAGATACGCAGTATTTT
-	TRBV4-3	TRBJ2-5	-	CASSPGTHEETQYF	TGCGCCAGCAGCCCCGGGACACATGAAGAGACCCAGTACTTC
-	TRBV10-3	TRBJ1-5	-	CAIAAGQGKLEPQHF	TGTGCCATCGCAGCCGGGCAGGGAAAGTTAGAGCCCCAGCATTTT
-	TRBV5-6	TRBJ1-5	-	CASSLGGARNNQPQHF	TGTGCCAGCAGCTTGGGTGGAGCGAGGAACAATCAGCCCCAGCATTTT
TRBD2	TRBV14	TRBJ2-1	-	CASSQESGGGYNEQFF	TGTGCCAGCAGCCAAGAATCCGGGGGGGGATACAATGAGCAGTTCTTC
-	TRBV5-4	TRBJ2-5	-	CASSSNSGDQETQYF	TGTGCCAGCAGCTCTAACTCAGGCGACCAAGAGACCCAGTACTTC
TRBD2	TRBV27	TRBJ2-3	-	CASSFGGALADTQYF	TGTGCCAGCAGTTTCGGGGGGGCACTCGCAGATACGCAGTATTTT
-	TRBV7-8	TRBJ2-5	-	CASSFLAETQYF	TGTGCCAGCAGCTTTCTCGCGGAGACCCAGTACTTC
-	TRBV4-1	TRBJ2-7	-	CASSQDVGGAYEQYF	TGTGCCAGCAGCCAAGATGTTGGCGGGGCATACGAGCAGTACTTC
-	TRBV7-9	TRBJ2-3	-	CASSLGQGMTDTQYF	TGTGCCAGCAGCTTAGGGCAGGGCATGACAGATACGCAGTATTTT
TRBD1	TRBV6-1	TRBJ2-7	-	CASTGQARSYEQYF	TGTGCCAGTACCGGACAGGCTCGATCCTACGAGCAGTACTTC
-	TRBV2	TRBJ2-3	-	CASSAQPARDTQYF	TGTGCCAGCAGTGCCCAACCAGCCAGGGATACGCAGTATTTT
-	TRBV7-2	TRBJ1-4	-	CASSPQGSRRFEKLFF	TGTGCCAGCAGCCCCCAGGGGTCCCGAAGGTTTGAAAAACTGTTTTTT
TRBD1	TRBV29-1	TRBJ1-1	-	CSVGTGTFHTEAFF	TGCAGCGTCGGGACAGGTACGTTTCACACTGAAGCTTTCTTT
-	TRBV13	TRBJ2-3	few	CASSLGRGVGGTDTQYF	TGTGCCAGCAGCTTAGGCAGGGGGGTAGGGGGCACAGATACGCAGTATTTT
-	TRBV6-6	TRBJ2-2	-	CASSYLGQGRTGELFF	TGTGCCAGCAGTTACCTGGGGCAGGGCCGAACCGGGGAGCTGTTTTTT
TRBD1	TRBV6-6	TRBJ2-1	few	CASHYPEGASYNEQFF	TGTGCCAGCCACTACCCTGAGGGGGCCTCCTACAATGAGCAGTTCTTC
-	TRBV15	TRBJ1-4	-	CATSSTGNREKLFF	TGTGCCACCAGCAGTACAGGGAATCGAGAAAAACTGTTTTTT
-	TRBV9	TRBJ1-2	-	CASSPWEGGVNYGYTF	TGTGCCAGCAGCCCCTGGGAGGGAGGGGTAAACTATGGCTACACCTTC
TRBD1	TRBV6-1	TRBJ1-5	-	CASEGQGSQPQHF	TGTGCCAGCGAGGGACAGGGGAGTCAGCCCCAGCATTTT
-	TRBV2	TRBJ1-4	-	CASSDRGTSGEKLFF	TGTGCCAGCAGTGACAGGGGCACATCGGGTGAAAAACTGTTTTTT
-	TRBV19	TRBJ2-3	-	CASSIGMAGHTDTQYF	TGTGCCAGTAGTATCGGAATGGCGGGGCACACAGATACGCAGTATTTT
-	TRBV18	TRBJ1-1	once	CASSPNLPRRGNTEAFF	TGTGCCAGCTCACCAAACTTACCGCGCAGGGGGAACACTGAAGCTTTCTTT
-	TRBV15	TRBJ1-2	-	CATSRDSGGGGYTF	TGTGCCACCAGCAGAGATTCGGGAGGGGGAGGCTACACCTTC
-	TRBV11-2	TRBJ1-2	-	CASSLGFQGWDGYTF	TGTGCCAGCAGCTTAGGTTTCCAGGGTTGGGATGGCTACACCTTC
-	TRBV15	TRBJ1-4	-	CATSSGDSPTNEKLFF	TGTGCCACCAGCAGCGGAGACAGTCCAACTAATGAAAAACTGTTTTTT
TRBD1	TRBV18	TRBJ1-1	once	CASSQGGTGDTEAFF	TGTGCCAGCTCACAAGGTGGGACAGGGGACACTGAAGCTTTCTTT
-	TRBV11-2	TRBJ1-4	-	CASSWRGAPSEKLFF	TGTGCCAGCAGCTGGCGTGGGGCCCCAAGTGAAAAACTGTTTTTT
TRBD2	TRBV11-2	TRBJ2-1	-	CASSSPGLAGGYNEQFF	TGTGCCAGCAGCTCTCCGGGACTAGCGGGGGGGTACAATGAGCAGTTCTTC
-	TRBV5-1	TRBJ1-3	-	CASSLGGGGNTIYF	TGCGCCAGCAGCCTCGGGGGAGGTGGAAACACCATATATTTT
TRBD1	TRBV5-1	TRBJ2-7	-	CASSSTGGTSYEQYF	TGCGCCAGCAGCTCGACAGGGGGCACGTCCTACGAGCAGTACTTC
-	TRBV6-5	TRBJ1-3	-	CASSYRGFGNTIYF	TGTGCCAGCAGTTACAGAGGATTTGGAAACACCATATATTTT
TRBD1	TRBV5-4	TRBJ2-7	-	CASRSGTGVSYEQYF	TGTGCCAGCAGGTCCGGGACAGGGGTATCCTACGAGCAGTACTTC
-	TRBV6-1	TRBJ1-2	once	CASSGDGGAYFYGYTF	TGTGCCAGCAGTGGCGACGGGGGGGCGTACTTCTATGGCTACACCTTC
TRBD1	TRBV5-1	TRBJ2-7	-	CASSSSQGYEQYF	TGCGCCAGCAGCTCATCACAGGGGTACGAGCAGTACTTC
-	TRBV10-3	TRBJ1-2	once	CAISDLSNYGYTF	TGTGCCATCAGTGACTTGTCTAACTATGGCTACACCTTC
-	TRBV27	TRBJ2-1	-	CASSERDTLNEQFF	TGTGCCAGCAGTGAACGGGACACATTGAATGAGCAGTTCTTC
TRBD2	TRBV4-3	TRBJ2-5	-	CASSRAGGLGETQYF	TGCGCCAGCAGCCGCGCGGGGGGGCTAGGGGAGACCCAGTACTTC
-	TRBV13	TRBJ2-1	-	CASSLHMEGRGEQFF	TGTGCCAGCAGCTTACATATGGAGGGGCGGGGTGAGCAGTTCTTC
-	TRBV5-1	TRBJ2-7	-	CASSYESGNGYEQYF	TGCGCCAGCAGTTATGAATCGGGGAACGGCTACGAGCAGTACTTC
-	TRBV27	TRBJ2-3	-	CASDCRESEFGTDTQYF	TGTGCCAGCGATTGTCGGGAGTCCGAATTCGGGACAGATACGCAGTATTTT
TRBD2	TRBV5-1	TRBJ2-5	-	CASSLLAERGETQYF	TGCGCCAGCAGCCTACTAGCGGAACGTGGAGAGACCCAGTACTTC
-	TRBV7-9	TRBJ2-2	-	CASSLASPGELFF	TGTGCCAGCAGCTTAGCAAGCCCCGGGGAGCTGTTTTTT
-	TRBV7-8	TRBJ2-3	-	CASSLGSEDTQYF	TGTGCCAGCAGCTTAGGTAGTGAAGATACGCAGTATTTT
-	TRBV7-9	TRBJ2-3	-	CASSLPGKPDTQYF	TGTGCCAGCAGCTTACCCGGGAAGCCAGATACGCAGTATTTT
-	TRBV2	TRBJ2-2	-	CASSEGALNTGELFF	TGTGCCAGCAGTGAAGGGGCCTTGAACACCGGGGAGCTGTTTTTT
TRBD1	TRBV19	TRBJ1-5	-	CASSIGTGGTQPQHF	TGTGCCAGTAGTATCGGGACAGGGGGCACTCAGCCCCAGCATTTT
TRBD1	TRBV18	TRBJ2-5	-	CASSPMTGGYETQYF	TGTGCCAGCTCACCTATGACAGGGGGCTATGAGACCCAGTACTTC
-	TRBV10-2	TRBJ2-7	once	CASSAGPHYEQYF	TGCGCCAGCAGTGCTGGGCCTCACTACGAGCAGTACTTC
TRBD1	TRBV18	TRBJ1-2	-	CASSPQQGSDYGYTF	TGTGCCAGCTCACCACAACAGGGGAGCGACTATGGCTACACCTTC
-	TRBV27	TRBJ2-3	-	CASSPLSPSTDTQYF	TGTGCCAGCAGTCCCCTCTCTCCTAGCACAGATACGCAGTATTTT
TRBD1	TRBV20-1	TRBJ1-2	-	CSAGTEGYTF	TGCAGTGCTGGGACAGAAGGCTACACCTTC
TRBD1	TRBV5-6	TRBJ1-1	-	CASSETGTGPTEAFF	TGTGCCAGCAGCGAGACCGGGACAGGACCCACTGAAGCTTTCTTT